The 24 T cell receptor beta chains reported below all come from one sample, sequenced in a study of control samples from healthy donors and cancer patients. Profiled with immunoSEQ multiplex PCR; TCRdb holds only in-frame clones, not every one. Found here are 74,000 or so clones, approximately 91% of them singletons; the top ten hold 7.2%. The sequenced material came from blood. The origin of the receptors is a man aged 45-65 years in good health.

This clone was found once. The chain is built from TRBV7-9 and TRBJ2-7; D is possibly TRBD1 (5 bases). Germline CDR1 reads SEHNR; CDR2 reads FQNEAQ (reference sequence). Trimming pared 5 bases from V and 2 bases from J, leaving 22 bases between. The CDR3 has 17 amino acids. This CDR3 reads CASSPTYWQGGTYEQYF. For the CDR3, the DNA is TGTGCCAGCAGCCCCACATATTGGCAGGGTGGGACCTACGAGCAGTACTTC.

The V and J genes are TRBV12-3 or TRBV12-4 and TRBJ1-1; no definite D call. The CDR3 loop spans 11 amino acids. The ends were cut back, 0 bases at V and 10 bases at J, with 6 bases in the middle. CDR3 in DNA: TGTGCCAGCAGTTTAGCGGGAGCAGCTTTCTTT. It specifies CASSLAGAAFF.

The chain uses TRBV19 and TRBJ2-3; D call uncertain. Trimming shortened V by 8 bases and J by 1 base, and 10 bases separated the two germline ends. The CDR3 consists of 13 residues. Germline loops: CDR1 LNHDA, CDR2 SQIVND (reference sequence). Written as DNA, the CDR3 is TGTGCCAGTCAGATACCCGGCACAGATACGCAGTATTTT. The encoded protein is CASQIPGTDTQYF.

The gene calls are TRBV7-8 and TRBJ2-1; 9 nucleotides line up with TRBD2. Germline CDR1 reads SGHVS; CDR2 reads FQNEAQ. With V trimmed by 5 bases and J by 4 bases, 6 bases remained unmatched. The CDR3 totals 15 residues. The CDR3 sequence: CASSPSTSGYNEQFF. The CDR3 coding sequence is TGTGCCAGCAGCCCGTCGACTAGCGGTTACAATGAGCAGTTCTTC.

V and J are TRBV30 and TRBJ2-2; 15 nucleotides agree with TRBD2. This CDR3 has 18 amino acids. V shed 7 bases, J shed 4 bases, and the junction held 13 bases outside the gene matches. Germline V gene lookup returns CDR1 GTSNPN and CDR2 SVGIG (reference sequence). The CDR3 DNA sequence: TGTGCCTCCCACCTCGGACTAGCGGGGGGGTCGCCCACCGGGGAGCTGTTTTTT. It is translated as CASHLGLAGGSPTGELFF.

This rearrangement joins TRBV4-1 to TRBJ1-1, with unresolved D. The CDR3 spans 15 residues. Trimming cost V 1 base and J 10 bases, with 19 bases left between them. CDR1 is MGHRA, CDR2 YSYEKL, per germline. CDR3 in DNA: TGCGCCAGCAGCCAAGGAGGGCCAGTGGCGAGCGGAGCTTTCTTT. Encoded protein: CASSQGGPVASGAFF.

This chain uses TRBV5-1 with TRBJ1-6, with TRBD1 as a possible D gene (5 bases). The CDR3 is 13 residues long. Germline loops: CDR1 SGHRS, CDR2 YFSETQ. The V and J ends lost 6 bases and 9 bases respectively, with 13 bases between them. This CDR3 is CASTWGEGSPLHF. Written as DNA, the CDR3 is TGCGCCAGCACCTGGGGGGAGGGTTCACCCCTCCACTTT.

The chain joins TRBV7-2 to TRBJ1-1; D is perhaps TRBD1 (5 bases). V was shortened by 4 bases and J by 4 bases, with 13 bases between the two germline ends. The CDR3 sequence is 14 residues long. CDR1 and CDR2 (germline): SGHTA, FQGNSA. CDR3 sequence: CASSYRTGGTEAFF. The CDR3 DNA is TGTGCCAGCAGCTACAGGACCGGAGGCACTGAAGCTTTCTTT.

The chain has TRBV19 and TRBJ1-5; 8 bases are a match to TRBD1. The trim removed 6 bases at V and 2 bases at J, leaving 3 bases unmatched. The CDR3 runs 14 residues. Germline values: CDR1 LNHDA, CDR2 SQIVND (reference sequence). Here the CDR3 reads CASRMDRGNQPQHF. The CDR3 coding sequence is TGTGCCAGTAGGATGGACAGGGGCAATCAGCCCCAGCATTTT.

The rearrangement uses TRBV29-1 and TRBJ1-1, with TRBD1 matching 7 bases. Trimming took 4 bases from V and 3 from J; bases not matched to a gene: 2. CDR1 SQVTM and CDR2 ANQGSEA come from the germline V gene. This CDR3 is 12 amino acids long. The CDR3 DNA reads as TGCAGCGTTGGCAGGGGGGACACTGAAGCTTTCTTT. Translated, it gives CSVGRGDTEAFF.

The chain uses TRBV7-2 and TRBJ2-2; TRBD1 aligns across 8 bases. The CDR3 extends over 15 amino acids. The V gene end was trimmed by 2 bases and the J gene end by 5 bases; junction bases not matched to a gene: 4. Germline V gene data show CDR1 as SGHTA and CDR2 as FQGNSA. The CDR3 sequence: CASSLRQGLTGELFF. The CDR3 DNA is TGTGCCAGCAGCTTAAGACAGGGGTTGACCGGGGAGCTGTTTTTT.

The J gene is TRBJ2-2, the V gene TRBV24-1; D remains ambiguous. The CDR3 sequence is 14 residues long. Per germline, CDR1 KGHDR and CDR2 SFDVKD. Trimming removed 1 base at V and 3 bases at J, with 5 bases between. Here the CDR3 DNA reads TGTGCCACCAGTGATTTAGCCCACACCGGGGAGCTGTTTTTT. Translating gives CATSDLAHTGELFF.

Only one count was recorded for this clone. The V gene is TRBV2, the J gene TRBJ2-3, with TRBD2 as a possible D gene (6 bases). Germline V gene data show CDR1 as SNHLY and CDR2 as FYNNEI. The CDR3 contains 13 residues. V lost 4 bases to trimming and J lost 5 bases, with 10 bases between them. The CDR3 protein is CASSGLERDTQYF. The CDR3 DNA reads TGTGCCAGCAGTGGACTAGAGAGAGATACGCAGTATTTT.

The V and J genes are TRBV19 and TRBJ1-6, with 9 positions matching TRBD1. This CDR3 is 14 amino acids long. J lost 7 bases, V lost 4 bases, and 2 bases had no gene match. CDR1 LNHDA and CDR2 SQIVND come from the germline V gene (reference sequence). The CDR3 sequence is CASSTTGGNSPLHF. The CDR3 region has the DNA TGTGCCAGTAGTACGACAGGGGGAAATTCACCCCTCCACTTT.

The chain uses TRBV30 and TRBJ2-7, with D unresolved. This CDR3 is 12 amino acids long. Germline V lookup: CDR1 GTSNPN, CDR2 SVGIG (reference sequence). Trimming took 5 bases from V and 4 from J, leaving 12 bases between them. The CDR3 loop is CAWSTDSYEQYF. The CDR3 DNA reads TGTGCCTGGTCAACGGATTCGTACGAGCAGTACTTC.

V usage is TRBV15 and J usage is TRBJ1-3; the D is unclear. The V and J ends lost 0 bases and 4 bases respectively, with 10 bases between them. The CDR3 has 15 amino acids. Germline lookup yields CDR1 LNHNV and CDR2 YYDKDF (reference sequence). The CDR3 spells CATSRDGETGNTIYF. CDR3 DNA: TGTGCCACCAGCAGAGACGGGGAGACAGGAAACACCATATATTTT.

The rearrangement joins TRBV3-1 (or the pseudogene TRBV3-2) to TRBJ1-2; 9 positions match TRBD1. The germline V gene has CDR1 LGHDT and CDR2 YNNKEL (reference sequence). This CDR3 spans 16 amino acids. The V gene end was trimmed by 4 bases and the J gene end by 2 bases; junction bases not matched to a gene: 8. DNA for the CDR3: TGTGCCAGCAGCCCGGACAGGGGAACAATAAACTATGGCTACACCTTC. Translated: CASSPDRGTINYGYTF.

The CDR3 sequence is CASSQQVLYNSPLHF. The CDR3 nucleotides read TGTGCCAGCAGCCAGCAAGTACTCTATAATTCACCCCTCCACTTT. The V call is TRBV14, the J call TRBJ1-6; D not certain. This CDR3 has 15 residues. Germline CDR1 reads SGHDN; CDR2 reads FVKESK. The V end lost 3 bases, the J end lost 3 bases, and 9 bases lay between the germline ends.

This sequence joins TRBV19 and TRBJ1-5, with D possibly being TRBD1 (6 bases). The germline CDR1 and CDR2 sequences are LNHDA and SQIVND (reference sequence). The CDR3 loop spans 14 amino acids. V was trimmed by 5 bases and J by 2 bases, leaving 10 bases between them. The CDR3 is CASSSRQGNQPQHF. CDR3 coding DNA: TGTGCCAGTAGTTCCCGACAGGGCAATCAGCCCCAGCATTTT.

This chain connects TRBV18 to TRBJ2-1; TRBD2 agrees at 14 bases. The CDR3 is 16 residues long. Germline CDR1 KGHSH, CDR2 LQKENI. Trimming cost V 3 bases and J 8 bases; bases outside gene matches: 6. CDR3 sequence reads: CASSPRTSGGLDEQFF. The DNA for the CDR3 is TGTGCCAGCTCACCCCGGACTAGCGGGGGGTTGGATGAGCAGTTCTTC.

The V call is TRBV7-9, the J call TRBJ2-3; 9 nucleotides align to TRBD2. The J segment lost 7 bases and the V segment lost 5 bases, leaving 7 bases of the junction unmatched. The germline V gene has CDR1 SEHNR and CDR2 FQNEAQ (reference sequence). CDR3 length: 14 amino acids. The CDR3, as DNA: TGTGCCAGCAGCATTAGCGGGGGCCGGAATACGCAGTATTTT. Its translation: CASSISGGRNTQYF.

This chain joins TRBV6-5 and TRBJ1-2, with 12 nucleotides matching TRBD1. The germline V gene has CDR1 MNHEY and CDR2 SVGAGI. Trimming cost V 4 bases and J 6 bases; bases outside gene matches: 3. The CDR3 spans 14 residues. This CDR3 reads CASSWGQGADGYTF. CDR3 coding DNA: TGTGCCAGCAGTTGGGGACAGGGGGCAGATGGCTACACCTTC.

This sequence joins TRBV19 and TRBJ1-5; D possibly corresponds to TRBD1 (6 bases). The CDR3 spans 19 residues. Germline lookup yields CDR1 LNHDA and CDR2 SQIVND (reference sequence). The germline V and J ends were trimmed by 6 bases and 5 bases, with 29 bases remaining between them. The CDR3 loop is CASSIPLYRGLAIHQPQHF. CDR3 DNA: TGTGCCAGTAGCATCCCCCTATACCGGGGGCTGGCTATCCATCAGCCCCAGCATTTT.

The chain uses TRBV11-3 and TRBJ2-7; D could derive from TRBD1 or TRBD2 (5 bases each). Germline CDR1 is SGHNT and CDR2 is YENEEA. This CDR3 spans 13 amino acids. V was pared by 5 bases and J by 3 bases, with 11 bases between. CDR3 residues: CASSHRGSYEQYF. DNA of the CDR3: TGTGCCAGCAGCCACCGGGGCAGCTACGAGCAGTACTTC.